These 14 T cell receptor beta chains originate from one sample sequenced in a study of control samples from healthy donors and cancer patients. TCRdb keeps only in-frame clones here, not all; method: immunoSEQ multiplex PCR. This sample has roughly 86,000 clones, with about nine tenths found just once. Source material: blood. The receptor source for this set is a man between 25 and 39 years old in good health.

The gene calls are TRBV18 and TRBJ1-1; D possibly corresponds to TRBD1 (5 bases). From germline, CDR1 is KGHSH and CDR2 LQKENI. The V end lost 5 bases, the J end lost 0 bases, and 13 bases lay between the germline ends. The CDR3 sequence is 15 residues long. In DNA form, the CDR3 reads TGTGCCAGCTCAGACTCAGGGATGTTGAACACTGAAGCTTTCTTT. As protein: CASSDSGMLNTEAFF.

CDR3 region: CASSSSYEQYF. The CDR3 DNA is TGTGCCAGCAGCTCCTCCTACGAGCAGTACTTC. The genes are TRBV5-6 and TRBJ2-7; D not resolved. The CDR3 loop spans 11 amino acids. Trimming left V 3 bases short and J 0 bases short, with 1 base between. Looked up from germline, CDR1 is SGHDT and CDR2 is YYEEEE.

This chain uses TRBV24-1 with TRBJ1-2; 8 positions agree with TRBD1. This CDR3 has 14 amino acids. Per germline, CDR1 KGHDR and CDR2 SFDVKD. V trimming: 4 bases; J trimming: 5 bases; junction bases outside the gene matches: 5. The CDR3 DNA sequence: TGTGCCACCAGTGACTTAACAGGGGGGTATGGCTACACCTTC. This gives the protein CATSDLTGGYGYTF.

V is TRBV7-9 and J is TRBJ2-3; 11 bases agree with TRBD2. Trimming at V came to 4 bases and at J to 2 bases, leaving 5 bases not matched to a gene. CDR1 SEHNR and CDR2 FQNEAQ come from the germline V gene (reference sequence). This CDR3 is 16 amino acids long. In DNA, the CDR3 is TGTGCCAGCAGCTCTTTAGCGGGGGGGCTCACAGATACGCAGTATTTT. Amino acids: CASSSLAGGLTDTQYF.

This clone was observed a few times. The chain carries TRBV27 and TRBJ1-6; 7 nucleotides align to TRBD1. Germline values: CDR1 MNHEY, CDR2 SMNVEV (reference sequence). Trimming removed 10 bases from V and 5 bases from J; junction bases left unmatched: 5. CDR3 length: 13 amino acids. CDR3 protein: CATRQGNNSPLHF. The CDR3 DNA is TGTGCCACCCGACAGGGCAATAATTCACCCCTCCACTTT.

V and J are TRBV30 and TRBJ1-1; tentative D call: TRBD1 (5 bases). The CDR3 extends over 14 amino acids. The V and J ends lost 0 bases and 5 bases respectively, with 13 bases between them. From germline, CDR1 is GTSNPN and CDR2 SVGIG (reference sequence). CDR3 amino acids: CAWSVLGDLTEAFF. The CDR3 DNA reads TGTGCCTGGAGTGTACTAGGGGATTTAACTGAAGCTTTCTTT.

The genes are TRBV19 and TRBJ1-1, with a possible D match to TRBD1 (6 bases). V shed 5 bases and J shed 6 bases, with 13 bases lying between them. The CDR3 has 13 amino acids. Germline assignment: CDR1 LNHDA and CDR2 SQIVND (reference sequence). The CDR3 nucleotides are TGTGCCAGTAGTTCAGGGGCCGGCGCTGAAGCTTTCTTT. Its translation is CASSSGAGAEAFF.

The chain employs TRBV6-1 and TRBJ1-2; 7 nucleotides match TRBD1. V shed 4 bases and J 3 bases; nucleotides not matched to a gene: 11. There are 16 residues in the CDR3. The germline V gene has CDR1 MNHNS and CDR2 SASEGT. CDR3 DNA: TGTGCCAGCAGTGGGAGACGGACAGGAAGGGACTATGGCTACACCTTC. It codes for CASSGRRTGRDYGYTF.

V is TRBV21-1 and J is TRBJ1-4; no DNA check was done on the table's D call, TRBD1. TRBV21-1 is termed a pseudogene. The CDR3 covers 16 residues. The CDR3 sequence is CASSKALQGGNEKLFF. In DNA form, the CDR3 reads TGTGCCAGCAGCAAAGCCCTACAGGGTGGAAACGAAAAACTGTTTTTT.

This chain links TRBV19 with TRBJ2-1; 8 bases are shared with TRBD2. The CDR3 contains 16 residues. J lost 2 bases, V lost 5 bases, and 8 bases had no gene match. Germline CDR1 and CDR2: LNHDA and SQIVND (reference sequence). CDR3 sequence (DNA): TGTGCCAGTAGTTCCACGTTAGCGGGACCCTACAATGAGCAGTTCTTC. Amino acid sequence: CASSSTLAGPYNEQFF.

This sequence joins TRBV6-2 or TRBV6-3 and TRBJ2-7, with unresolved D. Germline V gene data show CDR1 as MNHEY and CDR2 as SVGEGT. This CDR3 contains 12 residues. V was clipped by 2 bases and J by 3 bases, with 5 bases between them. The CDR3 region is CASSYNGYEQYF. In nucleotides, the CDR3 is TGTGCCAGCAGTTACAACGGCTACGAGCAGTACTTC.

The chain employs TRBV19 and TRBJ1-3, with TRBD1 as a possible D gene (5 bases). The germline V gene has CDR1 LNHDA and CDR2 SQIVND (reference sequence). The ends were cut back, 7 bases at V and 1 base at J, with 11 bases in the middle. The CDR3 covers 14 residues. The CDR3 sequence: CASTGEPSGNTIYF. CDR3 coding DNA: TGTGCCAGTACGGGGGAACCTTCTGGAAACACCATATATTTT.

This chain connects TRBV5-1 to TRBJ2-2; a possible D gene is TRBD2 (6 bases). This CDR3 has 16 residues. V dropped 3 bases and J dropped 1 base, with 13 bases sitting between them. CDR1 and CDR2 (germline): SGHRS, YFSETQ. The CDR3 DNA reads TGCGCCAGCAGCTCGGGCGGGACCAGGAACACCGGGGAGCTGTTTTTT. This sequence encodes CASSSGGTRNTGELFF.

This clone was counted once. This chain joins TRBV2 and TRBJ1-3; D not certain. Trimming shortened V by 1 base and J by 1 base, and 5 bases separated the two germline ends. The CDR3 length is 14 residues. The germline CDR1 and CDR2 sequences are SNHLY and FYNNEI. The CDR3 sequence: CASSEGTSGNTIYF. CDR3 coding DNA: TGTGCCAGCAGTGAAGGGACTTCTGGAAACACCATATATTTT.